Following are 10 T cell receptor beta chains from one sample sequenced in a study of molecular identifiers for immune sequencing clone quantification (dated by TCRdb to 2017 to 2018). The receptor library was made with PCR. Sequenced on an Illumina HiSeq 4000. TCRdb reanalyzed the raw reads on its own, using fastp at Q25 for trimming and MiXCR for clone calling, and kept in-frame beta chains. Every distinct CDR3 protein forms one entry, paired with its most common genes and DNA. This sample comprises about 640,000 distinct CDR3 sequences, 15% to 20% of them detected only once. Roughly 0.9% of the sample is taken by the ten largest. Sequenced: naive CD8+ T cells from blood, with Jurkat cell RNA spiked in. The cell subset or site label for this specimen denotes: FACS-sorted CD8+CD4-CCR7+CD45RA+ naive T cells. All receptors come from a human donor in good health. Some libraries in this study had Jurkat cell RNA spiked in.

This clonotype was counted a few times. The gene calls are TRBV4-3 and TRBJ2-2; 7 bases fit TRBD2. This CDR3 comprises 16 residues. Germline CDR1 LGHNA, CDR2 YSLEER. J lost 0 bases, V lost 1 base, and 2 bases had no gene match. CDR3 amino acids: CASSQVAGPNTGELFF. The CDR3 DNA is TGCGCCAGCAGCCAAGTAGCGGGCCCGAACACCGGGGAGCTGTTTTTT.

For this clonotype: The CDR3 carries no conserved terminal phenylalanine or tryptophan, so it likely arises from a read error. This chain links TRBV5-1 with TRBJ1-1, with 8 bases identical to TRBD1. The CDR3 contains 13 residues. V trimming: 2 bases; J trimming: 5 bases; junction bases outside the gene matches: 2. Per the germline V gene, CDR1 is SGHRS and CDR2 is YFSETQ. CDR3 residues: CASSLTGGTEAFS. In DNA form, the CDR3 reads TGCGCCAGCAGCTTAACAGGGGGAACTGAAGCTTTCTCT.

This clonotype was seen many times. The CDR3 spells CSARDTEGAGQLYEQYF. The CDR3 nucleotides read TGCAGTGCTAGAGATACTGAGGGAGCGGGACAGCTCTACGAGCAGTACTTC. The J gene is TRBJ2-7, the V gene TRBV20-1; the D gene could be TRBD1 or TRBD2 (7 bases each). CDR1 and CDR2 from the germline V gene are DFQATT and SNEGSKA (reference sequence). V was pared by 0 bases and J by 3 bases, with 21 bases between. This CDR3 is built from 17 residues.

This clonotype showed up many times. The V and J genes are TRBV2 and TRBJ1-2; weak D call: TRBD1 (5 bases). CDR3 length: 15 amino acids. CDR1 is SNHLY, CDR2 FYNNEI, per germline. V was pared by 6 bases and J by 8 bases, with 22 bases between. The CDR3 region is CASSHQVQEYVGYTF. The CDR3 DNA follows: TGTGCCAGCAGCCACCAGGTACAGGAGTACGTAGGCTACACCTTC.

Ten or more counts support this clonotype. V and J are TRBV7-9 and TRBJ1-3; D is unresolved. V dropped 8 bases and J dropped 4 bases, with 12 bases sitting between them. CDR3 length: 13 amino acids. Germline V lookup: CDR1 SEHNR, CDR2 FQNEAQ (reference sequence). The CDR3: CASQAPLGNTIYF. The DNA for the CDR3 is TGTGCCAGCCAGGCTCCACTCGGAAACACCATATATTTT.

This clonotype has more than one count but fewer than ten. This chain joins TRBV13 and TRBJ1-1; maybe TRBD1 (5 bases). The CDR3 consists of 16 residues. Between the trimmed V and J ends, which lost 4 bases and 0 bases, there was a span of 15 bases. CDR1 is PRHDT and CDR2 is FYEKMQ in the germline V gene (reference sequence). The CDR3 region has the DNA TGTGCCAGCAGCTCCCTAGCGGGGGAAGTGAACACTGAAGCTTTCTTT. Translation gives CASSSLAGEVNTEAFF.

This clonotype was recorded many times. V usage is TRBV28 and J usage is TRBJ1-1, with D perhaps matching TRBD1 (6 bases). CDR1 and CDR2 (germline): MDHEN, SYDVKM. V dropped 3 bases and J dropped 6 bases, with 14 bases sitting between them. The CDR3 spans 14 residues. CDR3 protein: CASSLTERGAEAFF. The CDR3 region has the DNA TGTGCCAGCAGTTTGACGGAGAGGGGGGCTGAAGCTTTCTTT.

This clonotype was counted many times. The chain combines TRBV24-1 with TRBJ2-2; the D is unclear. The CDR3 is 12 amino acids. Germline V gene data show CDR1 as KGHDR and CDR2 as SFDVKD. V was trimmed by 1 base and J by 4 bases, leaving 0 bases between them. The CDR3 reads CATSDFTGELFF. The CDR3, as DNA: TGTGCCACCAGTGATTTCACCGGGGAGCTGTTTTTT.

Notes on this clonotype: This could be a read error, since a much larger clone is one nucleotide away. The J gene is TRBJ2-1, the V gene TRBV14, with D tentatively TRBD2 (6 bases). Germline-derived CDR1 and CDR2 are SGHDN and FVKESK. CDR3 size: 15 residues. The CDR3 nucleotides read TGTGCCGGCAGCACCCTCGGGGGATCCTACAATGAGCAGTTCTTC. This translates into CAGSTLGGSYNEQFF.

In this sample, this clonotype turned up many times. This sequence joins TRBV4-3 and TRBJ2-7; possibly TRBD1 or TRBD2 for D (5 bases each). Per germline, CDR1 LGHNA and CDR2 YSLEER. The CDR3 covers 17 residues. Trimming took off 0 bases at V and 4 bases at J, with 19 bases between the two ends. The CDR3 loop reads CASSQEWTGTGIYEQYF. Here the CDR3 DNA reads TGCGCCAGCAGCCAAGAGTGGACCGGGACGGGGATATACGAGCAGTACTTC.